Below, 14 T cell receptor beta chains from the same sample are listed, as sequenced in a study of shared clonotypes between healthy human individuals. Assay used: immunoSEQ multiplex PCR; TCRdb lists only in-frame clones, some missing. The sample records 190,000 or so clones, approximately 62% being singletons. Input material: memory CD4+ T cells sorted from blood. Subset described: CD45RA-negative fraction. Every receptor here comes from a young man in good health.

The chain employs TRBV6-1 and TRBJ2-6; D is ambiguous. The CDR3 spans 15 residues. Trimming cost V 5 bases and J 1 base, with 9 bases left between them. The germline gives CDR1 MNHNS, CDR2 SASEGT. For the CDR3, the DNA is TGTGCCAGCAGTCCCCAAAGATCTGGGGCCAACGTCCTGACTTTC. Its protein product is CASSPQRSGANVLTF.

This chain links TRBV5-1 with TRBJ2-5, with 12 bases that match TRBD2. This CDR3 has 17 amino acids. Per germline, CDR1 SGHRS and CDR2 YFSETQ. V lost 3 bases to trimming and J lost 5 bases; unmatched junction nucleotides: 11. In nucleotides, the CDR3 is TGCGCCAGCAGCTGGGGGACTAGCGGGCTCCTCGGGGAGACCCAGTACTTC. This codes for CASSWGTSGLLGETQYF.

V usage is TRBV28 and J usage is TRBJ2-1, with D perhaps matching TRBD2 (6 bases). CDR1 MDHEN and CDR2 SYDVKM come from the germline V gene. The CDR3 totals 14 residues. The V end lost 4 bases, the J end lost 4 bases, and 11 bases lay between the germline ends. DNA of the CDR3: TGTGCCAGCAGTTCTCAACTAGCATACAATGAGCAGTTCTTC. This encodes CASSSQLAYNEQFF.

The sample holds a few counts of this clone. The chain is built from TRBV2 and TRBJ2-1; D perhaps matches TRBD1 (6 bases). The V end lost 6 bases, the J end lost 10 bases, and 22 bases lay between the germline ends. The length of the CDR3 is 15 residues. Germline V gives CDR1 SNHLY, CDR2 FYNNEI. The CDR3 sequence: CASRYREGQLKEQFF. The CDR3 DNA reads TGTGCCAGCAGATATAGGGAAGGACAGCTAAAGGAGCAGTTCTTC.

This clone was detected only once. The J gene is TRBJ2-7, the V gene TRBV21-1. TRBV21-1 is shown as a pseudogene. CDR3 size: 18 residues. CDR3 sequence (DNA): TGTGCCAGCAGCAAAGCGCCGCCTCGGGGGCAGGGCGACTACGAGCAGTACTTC. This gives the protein CASSKAPPRGQGDYEQYF.

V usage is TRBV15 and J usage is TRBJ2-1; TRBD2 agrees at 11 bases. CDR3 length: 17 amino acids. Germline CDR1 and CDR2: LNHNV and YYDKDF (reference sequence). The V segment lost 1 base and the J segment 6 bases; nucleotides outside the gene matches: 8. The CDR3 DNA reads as TGTGCCACCAGCAGAGGTCGAGCCGGGACTAGCGGCAATGAGCAGTTCTTC. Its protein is CATSRGRAGTSGNEQFF.

CDR3 bases: TGTGCCAGCAGCCCTGGGGGCCTCAACTCCTACGAGCAGTACTTC. Amino acid sequence: CASSPGGLNSYEQYF. The chain joins TRBV6-6 to TRBJ2-7, with D possibly being TRBD1 (6 bases). Germline values: CDR1 MNHNY, CDR2 SVGAGI (reference sequence). V was pared by 6 bases and J by 0 bases, with 15 bases between. This CDR3 contains 15 residues.

In DNA, the CDR3 is TGTGCCAGCAGCTTAGCCCCAGGGCGCCTCTCTGGGGCCAACGTCCTGACTTTC. It encodes CASSLAPGRLSGANVLTF. The chain has TRBV7-7 and TRBJ2-6; perhaps TRBD1 as D (5 bases). The V gene lost 0 bases and the J gene lost 0 bases, with 12 bases spanning the gap. Looked up from germline, CDR1 is SSHAT and CDR2 is FNYEAQ (reference sequence). CDR3 size: 18 residues.

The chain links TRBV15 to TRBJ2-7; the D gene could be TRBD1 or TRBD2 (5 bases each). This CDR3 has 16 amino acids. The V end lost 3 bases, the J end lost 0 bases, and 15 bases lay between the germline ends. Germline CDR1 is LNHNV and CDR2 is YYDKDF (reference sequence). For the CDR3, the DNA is TGTGCCACCAGCAGCCATGCTCCGGGACGCTCCTACGAGCAGTACTTC. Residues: CATSSHAPGRSYEQYF.

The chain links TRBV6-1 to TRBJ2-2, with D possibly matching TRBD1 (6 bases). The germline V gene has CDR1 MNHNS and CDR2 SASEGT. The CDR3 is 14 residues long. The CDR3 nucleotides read TGTGCAAGTACACAGGGACCCTGGACCGGGGAGCTGTTTTTT. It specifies CASTQGPWTGELFF.

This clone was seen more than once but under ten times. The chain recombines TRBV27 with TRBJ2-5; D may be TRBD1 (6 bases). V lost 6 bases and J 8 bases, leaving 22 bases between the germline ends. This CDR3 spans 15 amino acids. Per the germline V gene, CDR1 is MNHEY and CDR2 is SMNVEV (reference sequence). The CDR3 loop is CASSRFGAQQGTQYF. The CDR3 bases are TGTGCCAGCAGCCGGTTTGGAGCTCAACAGGGAACCCAGTACTTC.

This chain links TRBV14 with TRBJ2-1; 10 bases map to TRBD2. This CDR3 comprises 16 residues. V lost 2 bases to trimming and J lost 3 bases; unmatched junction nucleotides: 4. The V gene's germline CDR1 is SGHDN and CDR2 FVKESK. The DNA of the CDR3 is TGTGCCAGCAGCCAACCAACTAGCGGGGACTACAATGAGCAGTTCTTC. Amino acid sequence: CASSQPTSGDYNEQFF.

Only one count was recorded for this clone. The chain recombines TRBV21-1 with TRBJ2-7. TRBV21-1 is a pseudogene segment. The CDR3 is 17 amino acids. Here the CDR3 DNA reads TGTGCCAGCAGCAAAATCGTGGGCAGGGGGGGCTCCTACGAGCAGTACTTC. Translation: CASSKIVGRGGSYEQYF.

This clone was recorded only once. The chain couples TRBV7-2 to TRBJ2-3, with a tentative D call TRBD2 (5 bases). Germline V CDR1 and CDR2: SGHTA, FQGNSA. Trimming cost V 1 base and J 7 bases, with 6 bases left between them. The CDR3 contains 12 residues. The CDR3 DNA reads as TGTGCCAGCAGCTTAGGAGGGAATACGCAGTATTTT. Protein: CASSLGGNTQYF.